This T cell receptor beta chain was captured by sequencing in a study of cytomegalovirus exposure and HLA in healthy donors. The PCR employed 60 Vbeta primers together with 13 Jbeta primers. Clones were read by immunoSEQ multiplex PCR, and TCRdb kept only the in-frame ones, dropping some. The profile covers about 160,000 clones, with roughly three quarters appearing a single time and roughly 9% taken by the ten largest. The V end lost 2 bases, the J end lost 4 bases, and 12 bases lay between the germline ends. Germline V gene sequence: CDR1 MRHNA, CDR2 SNTAGT. The CDR3 is made up of 16 amino acids. With respect to this clone: Its antigen remains unidentified.

Study results and caveats: Common viral pathogens (according to a later analysis) appeared linked to several of the most significant clusters. A few chains tied to CMV proved CMV antigen-specific in vitro. It was 164 TCR beta chains that were listed as cytomegalovirus-associated.

The receptor was derived from a man aged 18 to 29 in good health and CMV-seropositive. The chain combines TRBV6-4 with TRBJ2-6, with a tentative D call TRBD1 (5 bases). The sample consisted of PBMCs. CDR3: CASSDGVGAGANVLTF. DNA of the CDR3: TGTGCCAGCAGTGACGGGGTAGGGGCGGGGGCCAACGTCCTGACTTTC.